The sequence of this T cell receptor beta chain was determined in a study of cytomegalovirus exposure and HLA in healthy donors. Germline V gene sequence: CDR1 MNHEY, CDR2 SVGAGI. The CDR3 covers 15 residues. Trimming removed 0 bases at V and 7 bases at J, with 13 bases between. Clones were read by immunoSEQ multiplex PCR, and TCRdb kept only the in-frame ones, dropping some. The repertoire holds roughly 120,000 clones, with roughly 90% as singletons. The clonotype was recovered from a woman between 18 and 29 years old in good health and CMV-seropositive. The chain uses TRBV6-5 and TRBJ2-1; perhaps TRBD1 as D (5 bases). The sample consisted of PBMCs. The CDR3 protein is CASSYSIQGGNEQFF. In nucleotides, the CDR3 is TGTGCCAGCAGTTACTCGATCCAGGGTGGGAATGAGCAGTTCTTC.